This T cell receptor delta chain was captured in a study of gamma-delta chains in newborns, infants, children. Study-wide background: Polyclonal expansion of innate γδ T cells after birth follows microbial exposure.

This clone qualifies as medium-sized. The sample carries other DNA sequences with the same CDR3. TCRdb reprocessed the reads using CATT. In the table there are about 3,000 delta-chain clones, 10% of which are singletons. The V end lost 3 bases, the J end lost 0 bases, and 14 bases lay between the germline ends. Germline CDR1 reads GEAIGNYY; CDR2 reads EKD. This CDR3 has 18 residues. The chain combines TRDV2 with TRDJ3; D gene unclear. The TCR was taken from a child who was a newborn, infant or young child, either healthy, febrile or measles-vaccinated (not recorded which). The sample taken for sequencing was blood. This CDR3 reads CACDALPRSSWDTRQMFF. CDR3 bases: TGTGCCTGTGACGCTTTACCTAGGAGCTCCTGGGACACCCGACAGATGTTTTTC.